This is a list of T cell receptor beta chains from one sample in a study of blood T cell repertoires in COVID-19. TCRdb keeps only in-frame clones here, not all; method: immunoSEQ multiplex PCR. The sample consists of under 200,000 clones, around 87% of them appearing once. Specimen: peripheral blood. These receptors were obtained from a man aged 40-49 years with active or convalescent COVID-19. Both conserved end residues are part of each CDR3. D genes are given only for firm matches. Clone size appears in some rows only: once, few, many, or a class for an expanded clone.

abundance	len	v_gene	d_gene	j_gene	CDR3aa	CDR3nt
-	12	TRBV5-4	-	TRBJ2-7	CAMARTDVEQYF	TGTGCCATGGCGAGGACAGACGTCGAGCAGTACTTC
-	16	TRBV7-2	TRBD1	TRBJ1-4	CASSLGTGASFGKLFF	TGTGCCAGCAGCTTAGGGACAGGGGCCTCATTTGGAAAACTGTTTTTT
-	14	TRBV9	-	TRBJ1-2	CASSVIEGAYGYTF	TGTGCCAGCAGCGTGATCGAGGGCGCCTATGGCTACACCTTC
-	14	TRBV6-5	-	TRBJ2-1	CASSYNSNGIEQFF	TGTGCCAGCAGTTACAACAGTAACGGTATAGAGCAGTTCTTC
-	14	TRBV27	TRBD1	TRBJ2-7	CASGSGQGSYEQYF	TGTGCCAGCGGATCGGGACAGGGATCGTATGAGCAGTATTTC
-	16	TRBV5-4	TRBD1	TRBJ2-7	CASSLKVTGGVDEQYF	TGTGCCAGCAGCTTGAAAGTGACAGGGGGTGTTGACGAGCAGTACTTC
-	14	TRBV29-1	-	TRBJ1-2	CSVDVSGTNYGYTF	TGCAGCGTTGATGTCTCAGGAACTAACTATGGCTACACCTTC
once	13	TRBV12-3/TRBV12-4	-	TRBJ2-2	CASNQGLGGELFF	TGTGCCAGCAATCAGGGATTAGGCGGGGAGCTGTTTTTT
once	16	TRBV11-2	-	TRBJ1-2	CASSLVGGATNYGYTF	TGTGCCAGCAGCTTAGTCGGCGGGGCGACTAACTATGGCTACACCTTC
-	11	TRBV9	-	TRBJ2-3	CASSREDTQYF	TGTGCCAGCAGCCGGGAAGATACGCAGTATTTT
-	13	TRBV3-1/TRBV3-2	-	TRBJ1-2	CASSQTDSYGYTF	TGTGCCAGCAGCCAAACAGACAGCTATGGCTACACCTTC
-	16	TRBV15	TRBD2	TRBJ2-1	CATSSLSGGAFNEQFF	TGTGCCACCAGCAGCCTTAGCGGGGGGGCTTTCAATGAGCAGTTCTTC
-	14	TRBV23-1	-	TRBJ2-7	CASEPRTAVYEQYF	TGCGCCAGCGAACCCCGGACAGCGGTATACGAGCAGTACTTC